This note documents a single T cell receptor beta chain sequence. Its antigen is currently not known. Per-base qualities were not stored, and no clone one base away is much larger. Compared with germline, V lacks 1 base and J lacks 1 base; bases without a gene match: 4. Measured from the cysteine to the phenylalanine, the CDR3 is 15 residues long. The only DNA kept is the CDR3, 45 bases in frame from the first base. From the germline V gene (reference sequence), CDR1 is LGHDT and CDR2 is YNNKEL. The data belong to a study of blood T cell repertoires in COVID-19 (TCRdb year 2020). A note on the overall study: Collaborator samples came from the United States, Italy and Spain and covered acute and convalescent phases of COVID-19. The repertoires were made available in a free public database intended to serve as a resource for research on the immune response to SARS-CoV-2. Where available, HLA class I and class II types were taken from metadata supplied by the sample provider and were not determined by assay-based typing. The material from the prospective study consisted of cDNA or gDNA derived from T cells, B-cell-depleted T cells, or PBMCs. Sample metadata almost always included a de-identified subject ID, COVID-19 status, age in years and sex. The dataset comprised deeply sampled blood TCRbeta repertoires from subjects exposed to, actively infected with, or recovered from COVID-19. Samples came from the ongoing ImmuneRACE study (first 160 participants) plus 1,254 subjects from 6 global collaborators.

General study outcomes and caveats: Clinical and demographic metadata were provided uncurated, with the amount varying by source and participant.

One collaborating source in Seattle enrolled patients during active infection and followed them longitudinally through the course of disease. Collaborating institutions collected whole blood in K2EDTA tubes following their own protocols. For TCRbeta analysis, collaborator samples were shipped as frozen whole blood, as isolated PBMCs, or as DNA extracted from either sample type. TCRbeta CDR3 regions were amplified from genomic DNA by means of the immunoSEQ Assay, a bias-controlled multiplex PCR. From the authors' description of their analysis: Within the assay, amplification of reference gene primers was used to estimate how many nucleated cells each sample contained. Sequence reads were collapsed and filtered to measure the absolute abundance of every unique TCRbeta CDR3 rearrangement. For each sample, productive Simpson clonality was calculated as the square root of Simpson's diversity index across productive rearrangements. Sourced from immuneACCESS, this table was stored by TCRdb with only in-frame sequences that have V and J called. A share of the clones is absent; for the studies checked, an unresolved V gene accounts for under half, and the remainder has no known explanation. V, J and clone size are taken as reported in that table, and D and trimming were inferred from the DNA itself. Recorded for this sample are about 270,000 clones; approximately 84% of them occurred a single time. The biggest ten clones account for roughly 1.5% of the sample.

The chain is encoded by TRBV3-1 (or the pseudogene TRBV3-2) joined to TRBJ2-7; TRBD1 lines up with 7 middle nucleotides. This TCR was recovered from a human donor with COVID-19, enrolled during active disease. The donor label of this sample is uncertain. The material sequenced was peripheral blood. The DNA is as follows: TGTGCCAGCAGCCAAGGGCCGGGACAGTCCTACGAGCAGTACTTC. This codes for CASSQGPGQSYEQYF.